This TCR beta chain was captured in a study of cytomegalovirus exposure and HLA in healthy donors. Study conclusions and caveats: The study dropped some indistinguishable V segments, TRBV6-2 and TRBV6-3 among them. Most TCR sequences were rare, but some public TCRs occurred in many donors. The authors confirmed in vitro that a few CMV-associated chains were specific for CMV antigens.

Of note for this clone: The antigen is unknown.

The CDR3 totals 13 residues. Germline lookup yields CDR1 SGHDT and CDR2 YYEEEE. The junction had 5 bases not matched to a gene; V was cut back by 1 base and J by 8 bases. PCR employed 60 Vbeta and 13 Jbeta primers. Assay: immunoSEQ multiplex PCR; the TCRdb copy retains only in-frame clones and omits some. Among fewer than 70,000 clones listed, around 73% were seen once. Sequenced: PBMCs. The TCR was taken from a man between 50 and 59 years old in good health and CMV-seronegative. This chain joins TRBV5-6 and TRBJ1-2; 7 bases are a match to TRBD1. Here the CDR3 DNA reads TGTGCCAGCAGCTTGACAGGGGCGGAAGGCTACACCTTC. It translates to CASSLTGAEGYTF. Variable domain in full (rest from reference TRBV5-6 and TRBJ1-2): DAGVTQSPTHLIKTRGQQVTLRCSPKSGHDTVSWYQQALGQGPQFIFQYYEEEERQRGNFPDRFSGHQFPNYSSELNVNALLLGDSALYLCASSLTGAEGYTFGSGTRLTVV.